This record covers a single TCR beta chain. In germline, CDR1 is ENHRY, CDR2 SYGVKD. V lost 5 bases and J 5 bases, leaving 12 bases between the germline ends. The CDR3 is 14 residues long. In the source study's methods: Scientists estimated how many nucleated cells there were by amplifying reference gene primers. The repertoire was sequenced with immunoSEQ multiplex PCR; TCRdb's copy has only in-frame clones and lacks some. V and J calls and clone size are those listed in that table; D and trimming were worked out from the DNA. The sample records tens of thousands of clones, around 84% being singletons. The record originates from a study of blood T cell repertoires in COVID-19. Study-level information: The United States, Italy and Spain supplied acute and convalescent COVID-19 samples. Sample material is recorded as cDNA or gDNA derived from T cells, B-cell-depleted T cells, or PBMCs.

J is TRBJ2-2 and V is TRBV10-3; D gene ambiguous. Material: peripheral blood. The receptor was isolated from a man aged 50 to 60 with acute or convalescent COVID-19. The CDR3 bases are TGTGCCATCAGTAAGACACAAGGTACCGGGGAGCTGTTTTTT. As protein: CAISKTQGTGELFF.